What follows describes a single T cell receptor (beta chain). The clone's antigen remains unknown. The limits of the CDR3 on the DNA are not certain, so only TCRdb's listed CDR3 is given. This record comes from a study of type 1 regulatory T cells (dated by TCRdb to about 2021). About the investigation overall: An in vitro protocol by which a Tr1-enriched, alloantigen-specific CD4 T cell product named T-allo10 was generated was characterized in the study. T-allo10 was under clinical evaluation in patients with hematological malignancies receiving allogeneic hematopoietic stem cell transplantation. On the study overall, not on this receptor specifically: Tr1 cells showed a more restricted TCR repertoire than non-Tr1 cells, which the study interpreted as alloantigen-induced clonal expansion.

The CDR3 numbers 20 residues from cysteine through phenylalanine. These reads were obtained on an Illumina MiSeq. The raw public reads went through TCRdb reprocessing: fastp at Q25, MiXCR clone calling, in-frame beta chains kept. CDR3 protein sequences are deduplicated, and each keeps its most common genes and DNA. The sample table records 65,000 to 80,000 distinct CDR3 sequences; less than 25% of these occur just once. The ten top clones hold more than 7.5% of the sample. The source of this sequence is a human donor in good health. Specimen: cultured type 1 regulatory T (Tr1) cells, either the whole culture or a sorted fraction (not recorded which). Interpreted using the paper, the cell subset or site label stands for: type 1 regulatory T cells sorted from the T-allo10 product. In this chain, TRBV21-1 is recombined with TRBJ2-1; TRBD2, the D gene given by the table, was not confirmed from the DNA. TRBV21-1 is termed a pseudogene. CDR3 region: CASSIYLCSAGTSGYNEQFF.